The clone carrying this TCR beta chain was seen just once. Its antigen is not known. The CDR3 spans 15 residues. Trimming at V came to 8 bases and at J to 0 bases, leaving 7 bases not matched to a gene. Germline-derived CDR1 and CDR2 are MNHEY and SMNVEV (reference sequence). The entry originates in a study of T cell responses to AZD1222 COVID-19 vaccine. In the study overall: Combined were second doses at about 4 or about 12 weeks.

Study-level points and caveats: With two AZD1222 doses given, Spike-specific TCR breadth and depth both rose. Clonal diversity was possibly underestimated; the donors were predominantly white British and more often female. Spike-wide vaccine-associated CD4 TCRs dominated at 160-218 and 743-854.

Repertoires were generated with immunoSEQ multiplex PCR, while TCRdb's copy carries only in-frame clones and drops some. Found here are some 170,000 clones, just over 90% of them singletons; the top ten hold about 2.8%. The rearrangement joins TRBV27 to TRBJ2-1, with 7 bases identical to TRBD2. Material: peripheral blood, obtained on day 0 of AZD1222 vaccination. The receptor's source is an adult in good health. The CDR3 loop reads CASRFGGGSYNEQFF. In DNA form, the CDR3 reads TGTGCCAGCCGATTTGGGGGGGGCTCCTACAATGAGCAGTTCTTC.